This paragraph covers one T cell receptor beta chain sequence. The germline V gene has CDR1 MGHRA and CDR2 YSYEKL. V was clipped by 3 bases and J by 1 base; unmatched bases: 9. The CDR3 loop spans 18 amino acids. This entry is derived from a study of shared clonotypes between healthy human individuals. TCRdb's table, derived via immunoSEQ multiplex PCR, lists solely in-frame clones and lacks some. The top ten clones hold approximately 12% of a sample with 500,000 to 650,000 clones, around 76% of them seen once. The material sequenced was PBMCs. This sequence joins TRBV4-1 and TRBJ1-5; 10 bases are shared with TRBD1. The clonotype comes from a woman in her thirties or forties in good health. Some clones in this sample may be carry-over from other donors' samples. The chain's CDR3 is CASSQKPGTGVSNQPQHF. The CDR3 DNA follows: TGCGCCAGCAGCCAGAAGCCGGGGACAGGGGTAAGCAATCAGCCCCAGCATTTT.